This T cell receptor beta chain was identified in a study of blood T cells in healthy people across ages. Study-wide findings and caveats: Diversity of TCR beta correlated strongly with naive T cell percentage. Per million T cells, the diversity of TCR beta decreased roughly linearly as age advanced. Long-lived donors exceeded aged donors in naive CD4+ cells and diversity.

A second about 6 to 12 cycle PCR used barcoded and J-beta primers. TCRdb re-called the 5' RACE reads through MiXCR, storing one row per CDR3 protein. The sample consists of 1.8 million or so distinct CDR3 sequences, about two fifths of them appearing once. CDR1 and CDR2 (germline): DFQATT, SNEGSKA (reference sequence). This CDR3 spans 14 amino acids. Trimming stripped 4 bases from V and 5 bases from J, with 15 bases between. Points on this clonotype: Its antigen is unidentified.

This chain joins TRBV20-1 and TRBJ1-5; possibly TRBD1 for D (6 bases). The clonotype comes from a human donor in good health. Sequencing was carried out using blood. This chain's CDR3 is CSANRVSMDQPQHF. As DNA, the CDR3 is TGCAGTGCTAACAGGGTGAGCATGGATCAGCCCCAGCATTTT.